These 27 T cell receptor beta chains originate from one sample sequenced in a study of blood T cell repertoires in COVID-19. Using immunoSEQ multiplex PCR, the repertoire was profiled, and TCRdb retains in-frame clones only, with some absent. This table holds 200,000 to 300,000 clones, approximately 80% found once. The sequencing sample was made of peripheral blood. These receptors were collected from a middle-aged man who had recovered from COVID-19.

The chain is built from TRBV6-2 or TRBV6-3 and TRBJ2-5; possibly TRBD2 for D (6 bases). CDR1 is MNHEY and CDR2 is SVGEGT in the germline V gene. Trimming removed 4 bases from V and 7 bases from J, with 16 bases in between. The CDR3 totals 14 residues. CDR3 protein: CASSFSGARGTQYF. The CDR3 DNA reads as TGTGCCAGCAGTTTTTCGGGAGCACGTGGGACCCAGTACTTC.

V is TRBV7-2 and J is TRBJ2-3; TRBD2 aligns across 9 bases. Germline trimming cut 9 bases from V and 2 bases from J; bases unmatched to any gene: 9. The CDR3 is 15 amino acids. The germline V gene encodes CDR1 SGHTA and CDR2 FQGNSA. The CDR3 reads CASLPAGGITDTQYF. The CDR3 coding sequence is TGTGCCAGTTTACCAGCGGGGGGAATCACAGATACGCAGTATTTT. The full variable domain, completed using reference TRBV7-2 and TRBJ2-3, is GAGVSQSPSNKVTEKGKDVELRCDPISGHTALYWYRQSLGQGLEFLIYFQGNSAPDKSGLPSDRFSAERTGGSVSTLTIQRTQQEDSAVYLCASLPAGGITDTQYFGPGTRLTVL.

This chain uses TRBV6-1 with TRBJ1-2; the match to TRBD1 covers 7 bases. Trimming at V came to 4 bases and at J to 8 bases, leaving 19 bases not matched to a gene. Germline loops: CDR1 MNHNS, CDR2 SASEGT. This CDR3 has 17 amino acids. In DNA form, the CDR3 reads TGTGCCAGCAGTGGGAGGTCCCCCGACAGGGATAGAGGCGGCTACACCTTC. It translates to CASSGRSPDRDRGGYTF.

As for this clone: A much larger clone lies a single base off, so this may be a read error. This sample includes further DNA sequences coding for the same CDR3. This chain uses TRBV5-1 with TRBJ2-1; D is ambiguous. The CDR3 spans 13 residues. Germline values: CDR1 SGHRS, CDR2 YFSETQ. V lost 1 base and J lost 3, with 5 bases in between. The DNA of the CDR3 is TGCGCCAGCAGCTTGAACGGCTACAATGAGCAGTTCTTC. As protein: CASSLNGYNEQFF.

CDR3 residues: CASRRQGENTIYF. Written as DNA, the CDR3 is TGTGCCAGCAGGAGACAGGGAGAAAACACCATATATTTT. The J gene is TRBJ1-3, the V gene TRBV5-5; the match to TRBD1 covers 7 bases. This CDR3 comprises 13 residues. Looked up from germline, CDR1 is SGHKS and CDR2 is YYEKEE (reference sequence). Trimming took 5 bases from V and 6 from J; bases not matched to a gene: 5.

This chain uses TRBV5-8 with TRBJ1-1; the match to TRBD1 covers 8 bases. The CDR3 length is 17 residues. The junction had 12 bases not matched to a gene; V was cut back by 4 bases and J by 1 base. The germline V gene encodes CDR1 SGHTS and CDR2 YDEGEE. In nucleotides, the CDR3 is TGTGCCAGCAGCCTTACGGACAGGGCATTAGGGAACACTGAAGCTTTCTTT. This sequence encodes CASSLTDRALGNTEAFF.

The J gene is TRBJ1-5, the V gene TRBV10-2; D is ambiguous. Trimming stripped 6 bases from V and 5 bases from J, with 14 bases between. Germline CDR1 is WSHSY and CDR2 is SAAADI. The CDR3 length is 14 residues. CDR3 coding DNA: TGCGCCAGCAGAGATGACGGAGGGCATCAGCCCCAGCATTTT. It translates to CASRDDGGHQPQHF.

The rearrangement links TRBV7-8 to TRBJ2-2; 12 bases are shared with TRBD1. CDR1 SGHVS and CDR2 FQNEAQ come from the germline V gene. The trim removed 3 bases at V and 8 bases at J, leaving 13 bases unmatched. The CDR3 covers 18 residues. The CDR3 DNA reads as TGTGCCAGCAGCTTCCTTGCCCCGGGACAGGGGGCGCGTGGGGAGCTGTTTTTT. This gives the protein CASSFLAPGQGARGELFF.

This clone came up a few times. The V call is TRBV19, the J call TRBJ1-5; no clear D. V lost 5 bases and J lost 3, with 14 bases in between. Germline loops: CDR1 LNHDA, CDR2 SQIVND (reference sequence). The CDR3 consists of 15 residues. The CDR3 spells CASSPLDGLNQPQHF. The CDR3 DNA sequence: TGTGCCAGTAGTCCCCTCGACGGACTCAATCAGCCCCAGCATTTT. Using reference TRBV19 and TRBJ1-5 for the parts outside the CDR3, the full variable domain is DGGITQSPKYLFRKEGQNVTLSCEQNLNHDAMYWYRQDPGQGLRLIYYSQIVNDFQKGDIAEGYSVSREKKESFPLTVTSAQKNPTAFYLCASSPLDGLNQPQHFGDGTRLSIL.

The V gene is TRBV28, the J gene TRBJ2-1, with D possibly being TRBD2 (6 bases). CDR3 length: 15 residues. V was shortened by 6 bases and J by 6 bases, with 18 bases between the two germline ends. Germline values: CDR1 MDHEN, CDR2 SYDVKM. Written as DNA, the CDR3 is TGTGCCAGCAGATGGGGTAGCGGCTCTGGCAATGAGCAGTTCTTC. It is translated as CASRWGSGSGNEQFF. The full variable domain, its missing parts supplied by reference TRBV28 and TRBJ2-1, is DVKVTQSSRYLVKRTGEKVFLECVQDMDHENMFWYRQDPGLGLRLIYFSYDVKMKEKGDIPEGYSVSREKKERFSLILESASTNQTSMYLCASRWGSGSGNEQFFGPGTRLTVL.

The chain links TRBV5-1 to TRBJ1-2; 10 positions match TRBD1. In germline, CDR1 is SGHRS, CDR2 YFSETQ. Trimming took 4 bases from V and 2 from J; bases not matched to a gene: 5. CDR3 length equals 15 residues. This chain's CDR3 is CASSRQGARNYGYTF. CDR3 in DNA: TGCGCCAGCAGCCGACAGGGGGCGAGGAACTATGGCTACACCTTC. Variable domain in full (rest from reference TRBV5-1 and TRBJ1-2): KAGVTQTPRYLIKTRGQQVTLSCSPISGHRSVSWYQQTPGQGLQFLFEYFSETQRNKGNFPGRFSGRQFSNSRSEMNVSTLELGDSALYLCASSRQGARNYGYTFGSGTRLTVV.

The rearrangement uses TRBV5-8 and TRBJ2-1, with D perhaps matching TRBD1 (6 bases). The V and J ends lost 4 bases and 6 bases respectively, with 23 bases between them. This CDR3 has 17 residues. Germline CDR1 SGHTS, CDR2 YDEGEE. In nucleotides, the CDR3 is TGTGCCAGCAGCCTTGGAACGGACAGTTGGAGTCGCAATGAGCAGTTCTTC. Translation gives CASSLGTDSWSRNEQFF.

The V gene is TRBV5-4, the J gene TRBJ2-7; D might be TRBD1 (5 bases). The CDR3 is 15 residues long. Germline CDR1 SGHNT, CDR2 YYREEE (reference sequence). Trimming pared 0 bases from V and 0 bases from J, leaving 10 bases between. This CDR3 reads CASSLAKQASYEQYF. The CDR3 DNA reads TGTGCCAGCAGCTTGGCCAAACAGGCCTCCTACGAGCAGTACTTC.

The gene calls are TRBV19 and TRBJ2-7; 8 nucleotides line up with TRBD1. Germline values: CDR1 LNHDA, CDR2 SQIVND (reference sequence). V shed 4 bases, J shed 3 bases, and the junction held 5 bases outside the gene matches. This CDR3 is 14 amino acids long. CDR3 in DNA: TGTGCCAGTAGTAGAACAGGGGGAATCTACGAGCAGTACTTC. Its translation: CASSRTGGIYEQYF.

The genes are TRBV9 and TRBJ2-5; D not resolved. The germline V gene has CDR1 SGDLS and CDR2 YYNGEE. Between the trimmed V and J ends, which lost 0 bases and 0 bases, there was a span of 6 bases. The CDR3 is 14 amino acids. CDR3 sequence: CASSVDLDQETQYF. The CDR3 bases are TGTGCCAGCAGCGTAGATCTAGACCAAGAGACCCAGTACTTC.

In the case of this clone: Possible read error: a much larger clone is one base away. The chain uses TRBV28 and TRBJ2-7; perhaps TRBD1 as D (7 bases). This CDR3 comprises 13 residues. V lost 5 bases, J lost 1 base, and 9 bases lay in between. Per the germline V gene, CDR1 is MDHEN and CDR2 is SYDVKM. The CDR3 DNA reads TGTGCCAGCAGTGCGGGACAGTCCTACGAGCAGTACTTC. It is translated as CASSAGQSYEQYF.

V is TRBV10-3 and J is TRBJ2-7; D not certain. The V gene lost 5 bases and the J gene lost 3 bases, with 8 bases spanning the gap. The CDR3 extends over 12 amino acids. Germline loops: CDR1 ENHRY, CDR2 SYGVKD. CDR3 residues: CAISRQDYEQYF. The CDR3 DNA sequence: TGTGCCATCAGTCGACAAGACTACGAGCAGTACTTC.

The V gene is TRBV5-1, the J gene TRBJ2-7, with TRBD1 matching 9 bases. V lost 4 bases, J lost 5 bases, and 10 bases stayed unmatched. The CDR3 is 15 residues long. Germline V gene sequence: CDR1 SGHRS, CDR2 YFSETQ. The CDR3: CASSPGGTGSNEQYF. CDR3 DNA: TGCGCCAGCAGCCCGGGCGGGACAGGGAGCAACGAGCAGTACTTC.

The genes are TRBV9 and TRBJ2-7; tentatively, D is TRBD2 (6 bases). The CDR3 covers 13 residues. Germline V gene data show CDR1 as SGDLS and CDR2 as YYNGEE. V lost 0 bases to trimming and J lost 7 bases, with 11 bases between them. The CDR3 region is CASSVATEGEQYF. DNA of the CDR3: TGTGCCAGCAGCGTAGCTACGGAGGGGGAGCAGTACTTC.

This clone was seen a handful of times. This chain links TRBV6-6 with TRBJ2-7, with 12 bases lining up with TRBD1. The V gene end was trimmed by 5 bases and the J gene end by 7 bases; junction bases not matched to a gene: 9. CDR3 length: 15 amino acids. Germline V lookup: CDR1 MNHNY, CDR2 SVGAGI (reference sequence). The DNA of the CDR3 is TGTGCCAGCAGTAACAGCCGGGACAGGGGGCGTGAGCAGTACTTC. Protein sequence: CASSNSRDRGREQYF.

This clone was seen only once. This chain joins TRBV18 and TRBJ2-1, with D perhaps matching TRBD2 (6 bases). Germline assignment: CDR1 KGHSH and CDR2 LQKENI. The CDR3 is 16 amino acids. With 7 bases removed from V and 0 bases from J, the gap between germline ends came to 16 bases. CDR3 region: CASYDGAGSSYNEQFF. In DNA form, the CDR3 reads TGTGCCAGCTATGATGGGGCGGGGAGCTCCTACAATGAGCAGTTCTTC. The full variable domain, rest sourced from reference TRBV18 and TRBJ2-1, is NAGVMQNPRHLVRRRGQEARLRCSPMKGHSHVYWYRQLPEEGLKFMVYLQKENIIDESGMPKERFSAEFPKEGPSILRIQQVVRGDSAAYFCASYDGAGSSYNEQFFGPGTRLTVL.

The chain joins TRBV6-5 to TRBJ1-2; D gene uncertain. Trimming pared 6 bases from V and 0 bases from J, leaving 8 bases between. This CDR3 contains 13 residues. Germline-derived CDR1 and CDR2 are MNHEY and SVGAGI. This CDR3 reads CASRRSANYGYTF. The CDR3 nucleotides read TGTGCCAGCAGGCGGTCAGCTAACTATGGCTACACCTTC.

CDR3 sequence (DNA): TGCAGTGCTAGTGACGGACTAGCGGGACACTACGAGCAGTACTTC. Its protein product is CSASDGLAGHYEQYF. The V gene is TRBV20-1, the J gene TRBJ2-7; 12 nucleotides match TRBD2. Germline assignment: CDR1 DFQATT and CDR2 SNEGSKA (reference sequence). With 3 bases clipped from V and 3 bases from J, the junction kept 6 bases outside the gene matches. The CDR3 runs 15 residues.

The CDR3 loop is CAISEAVTEAFF. CDR3 nucleotides: TGTGCCATCAGTGAGGCGGTCACTGAAGCTTTCTTT. The rearrangement uses TRBV10-3 and TRBJ1-1; no clear D gene. This CDR3 is 12 amino acids long. The germline V gene has CDR1 ENHRY and CDR2 SYGVKD. V lost 2 bases and J 4 bases, leaving 5 bases between the germline ends.

This clone has more than one count but fewer than ten. This chain joins TRBV7-2 and TRBJ1-1; 7 bases agree with TRBD1. This CDR3 spans 16 amino acids. With 3 bases clipped from V and 4 bases from J, the junction kept 11 bases outside the gene matches. CDR1 is SGHTA, CDR2 FQGNSA, per germline. The CDR3 DNA reads as TGTGCCAGCAGCTTTACAGCGACAGGGATGGGCACTGAAGCTTTCTTT. Protein product: CASSFTATGMGTEAFF. The variable domain in full, completed from reference TRBV7-2 and TRBJ1-1, reads GAGVSQSPSNKVTEKGKDVELRCDPISGHTALYWYRQSLGQGLEFLIYFQGNSAPDKSGLPSDRFSAERTGGSVSTLTIQRTQQEDSAVYLCASSFTATGMGTEAFFGQGTRLTVV.

The chain is built from TRBV10-3 and TRBJ2-1; 7 bases agree with TRBD1. V dropped 6 bases and J dropped 6; count of bases not matched to a gene: 11. This CDR3 spans 15 amino acids. CDR1 is ENHRY, CDR2 SYGVKD, per germline. CDR3 amino acids: CAISPQKGAVNEQFF. The CDR3 DNA follows: TGTGCCATCAGCCCACAAAAGGGGGCTGTCAATGAGCAGTTCTTC.

The chain couples TRBV11-2 to TRBJ1-4, with D unclear. Germline V gene data show CDR1 as SGHAT and CDR2 as FQNNGV. The CDR3 loop spans 12 amino acids. With 0 bases removed from V and 7 bases from J, the gap between germline ends came to 3 bases. In DNA, the CDR3 is TGTGCCAGCAGCTTAGACGGTGAAAAACTGTTTTTT. This gives the protein CASSLDGEKLFF. The variable domain in full, with the rest retrieved from reference TRBV11-2 and TRBJ1-4, is EAGVAQSPRYKIIEKRQSVAFWCNPISGHATLYWYQQILGQGPKLLIQFQNNGVVDDSQLPKDRFSAERLKGVDSTLKIQPAKLEDSAVYLCASSLDGEKLFFGSGTQLSVL.